This T cell receptor (beta chain) comes out of a study of shared clonotypes between healthy human individuals. Study findings and constraints: Larger estimated richness was generally recorded for naive subsets relative to memory subsets. All-four-donor shared clonotypes had higher generation probabilities than non-shared clonotypes did.

Germline CDR1 MNHEY, CDR2 SMNVEV (reference sequence). There are 19 residues in the CDR3. The V and J ends lost 1 base and 3 bases respectively, with 24 bases between them. Splitting of each subset's genomic DNA was done evenly across several immunoSEQ plates. Generated by immunoSEQ multiplex PCR, the TCRdb table keeps only in-frame clones and is missing some. The repertoire holds about 2.3 million clones, with under 95% as singletons. Comment on this clone: The antigen is not known.

This sequence joins TRBV27 and TRBJ1-2; D unresolved. The receptor's source is a man in his late teens or twenties in good health. Some clones in this sample may be carry-over from other donors' samples. The sequencing input was naive CD4+ T cells from PBMCs. The subset here: CD45RA+ positively selected. CDR3 sequence reads: CASSLFGRTPQLVDYGYTF. CDR3 coding DNA: TGTGCCAGCAGTTTATTTGGCAGGACCCCCCAACTTGTTGACTATGGCTACACCTTC.